This T cell receptor beta chain appears in the sequencing data of a study of cytomegalovirus exposure and HLA in healthy donors. Primers: 60 Vbeta forward and 13 Jbeta reverse. Measured with immunoSEQ multiplex PCR; TCRdb has only the in-frame clones, and not every one. Altogether around 150,000 clones are present, approximately 81% being singletons, with the ten largest covering 1.9%. Study outcomes and limitations: Through in vitro validation, three CMV-associated chains were shown to be specific for CMV antigens. Association of a missense DCLRE1C variant with TCR beta V- and J-gene trimming was reported in a later analysis. Prior analysis indicated that the majority of TCR beta V segments exhibited productivity approximately 90% or approximately 30% of the time.

About this clone itself: Its cognate antigen is unknown.

The receptor was derived from a man younger than 35 in good health and CMV-seronegative. Sequenced material: PBMCs.

CDR3: CASSPGQALTYGYTF. The CDR3, as DNA: TGTGCCAGCAGTCCCGGACAGGCCCTTACCTATGGCTACACCTTC. The chain combines TRBV28 with TRBJ1-2; 7 bases align to TRBD1. The junction had 10 bases not matched to a gene; V was cut back by 5 bases and J by 4 bases. This CDR3 region has 15 residues. Germline CDR1 reads MDHEN; CDR2 reads SYDVKM.